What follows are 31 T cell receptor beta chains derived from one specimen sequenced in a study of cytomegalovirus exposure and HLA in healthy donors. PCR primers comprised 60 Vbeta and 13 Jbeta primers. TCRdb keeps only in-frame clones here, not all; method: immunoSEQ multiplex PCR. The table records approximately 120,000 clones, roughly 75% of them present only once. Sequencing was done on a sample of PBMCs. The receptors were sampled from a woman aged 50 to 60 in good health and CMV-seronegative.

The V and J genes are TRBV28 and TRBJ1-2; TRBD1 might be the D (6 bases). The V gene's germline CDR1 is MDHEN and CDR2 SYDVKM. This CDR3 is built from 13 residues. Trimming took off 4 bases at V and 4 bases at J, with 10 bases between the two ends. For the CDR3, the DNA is TGTGCCAGCAGTTCTTTCAGGGGCTATGGCTACACCTTC. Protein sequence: CASSSFRGYGYTF.

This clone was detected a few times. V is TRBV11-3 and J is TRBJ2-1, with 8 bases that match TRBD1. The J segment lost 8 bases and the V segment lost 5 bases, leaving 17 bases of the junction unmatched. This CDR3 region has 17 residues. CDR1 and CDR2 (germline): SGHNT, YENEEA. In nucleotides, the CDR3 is TGTGCCAGCAGCCCACGAGGCCCCCAGACAGGGGTCGATGAGCAGTTCTTC. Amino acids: CASSPRGPQTGVDEQFF.

Written as DNA, the CDR3 is TGTGCCAGCAGTGAAGGCGGGGGGGGTTTGTACGAGCAGTACTTC. Translated: CASSEGGGGLYEQYF. The J gene is TRBJ2-7, the V gene TRBV6-1; 9 nucleotides align to TRBD2. This CDR3 spans 15 amino acids. From germline, CDR1 is MNHNS and CDR2 SASEGT. The V segment lost 1 base and the J segment 4 bases; nucleotides outside the gene matches: 5.

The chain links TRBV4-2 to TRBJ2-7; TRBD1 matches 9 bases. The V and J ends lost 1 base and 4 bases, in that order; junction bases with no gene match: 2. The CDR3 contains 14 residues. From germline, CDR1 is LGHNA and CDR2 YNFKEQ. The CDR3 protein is CASSQVGQGYEQYF. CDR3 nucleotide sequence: TGTGCCAGCAGCCAAGTAGGACAGGGGTACGAGCAGTACTTC.

In DNA form, the CDR3 reads TGTGCCAGCAGTTCTGGGAGCCAACAGCCCCAGCATTTT. Protein: CASSSGSQQPQHF. The chain has TRBV28 and TRBJ1-5; no reliable D call. From germline, CDR1 is MDHEN and CDR2 SYDVKM. The CDR3 extends over 13 amino acids. Trimming pared 4 bases from V and 7 bases from J, leaving 11 bases between.

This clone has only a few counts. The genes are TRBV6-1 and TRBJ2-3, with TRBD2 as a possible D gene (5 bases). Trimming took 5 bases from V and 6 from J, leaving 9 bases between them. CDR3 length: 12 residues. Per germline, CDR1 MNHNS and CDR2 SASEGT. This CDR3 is CASSSGWDTQYF. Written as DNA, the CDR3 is TGTGCCAGCAGTTCGGGGTGGGATACGCAGTATTTT.

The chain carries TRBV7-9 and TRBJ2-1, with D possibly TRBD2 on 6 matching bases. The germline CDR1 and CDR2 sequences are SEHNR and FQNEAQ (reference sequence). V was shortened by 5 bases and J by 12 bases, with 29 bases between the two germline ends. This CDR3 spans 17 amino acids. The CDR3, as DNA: TGTGCCAGCAGCCCTACCGTGGGGCTAGCGAGTTTCGAAGGGCAGTTCTTC. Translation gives CASSPTVGLASFEGQFF.

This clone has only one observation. This chain's CDR3 is CASSAERGNEKLFF. Written as DNA, the CDR3 is TGTGCCAGCTCAGCGGAAAGGGGGAATGAAAAACTGTTTTTT. V is TRBV18 and J is TRBJ1-4, with D tentatively TRBD1 (6 bases). CDR1 and CDR2 from the germline V gene are KGHSH and LQKENI. Trimming took 5 bases from V and 5 from J, leaving 12 bases between them. The CDR3 has 14 amino acids.

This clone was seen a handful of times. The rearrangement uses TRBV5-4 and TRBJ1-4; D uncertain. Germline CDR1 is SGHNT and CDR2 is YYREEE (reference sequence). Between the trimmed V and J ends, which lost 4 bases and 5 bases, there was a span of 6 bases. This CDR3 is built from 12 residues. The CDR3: CASSRANEKLFF. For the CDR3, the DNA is TGTGCCAGCAGCCGTGCGAATGAAAAACTGTTTTTT.

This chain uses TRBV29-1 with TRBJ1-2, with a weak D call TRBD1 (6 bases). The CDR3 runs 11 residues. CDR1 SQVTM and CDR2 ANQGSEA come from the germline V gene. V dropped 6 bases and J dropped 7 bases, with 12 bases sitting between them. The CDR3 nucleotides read TGCAGCGTAGTTACAGGGTCTGGCTACACCTTC. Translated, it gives CSVVTGSGYTF.

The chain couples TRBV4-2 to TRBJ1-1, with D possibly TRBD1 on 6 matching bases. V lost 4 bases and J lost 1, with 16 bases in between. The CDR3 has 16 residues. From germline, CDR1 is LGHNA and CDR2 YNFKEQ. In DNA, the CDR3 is TGTGCCAGCAGCCGAGCCGCGGGGGGCGCGAACACTGAAGCTTTCTTT. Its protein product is CASSRAAGGANTEAFF.

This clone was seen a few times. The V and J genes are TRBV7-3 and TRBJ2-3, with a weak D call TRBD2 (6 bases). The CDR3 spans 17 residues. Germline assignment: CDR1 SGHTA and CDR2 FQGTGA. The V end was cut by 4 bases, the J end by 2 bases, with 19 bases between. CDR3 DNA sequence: TGTGCCAGCAGCTCCCGAGCCGGGACTGGGACCACAGATACGCAGTATTTT. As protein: CASSSRAGTGTTDTQYF.

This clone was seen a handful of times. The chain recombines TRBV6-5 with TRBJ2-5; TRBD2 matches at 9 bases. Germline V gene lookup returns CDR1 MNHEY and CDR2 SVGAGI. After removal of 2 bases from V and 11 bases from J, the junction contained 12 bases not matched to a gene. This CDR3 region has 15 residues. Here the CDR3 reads CASSYGIAGVGEQYF. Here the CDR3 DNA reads TGTGCCAGCAGTTACGGAATAGCGGGAGTGGGAGAGCAGTACTTC.

CDR3 amino acids: CASSLSAGAVPYEQYF. CDR3 DNA sequence: TGTGCCAGCAGTTTATCTGCGGGAGCCGTCCCCTACGAGCAGTACTTC. This chain uses TRBV28 with TRBJ2-5, with 7 positions matching TRBD2. TRBJ2-7 explains the end of the DNA better; the J call may be wrong. The CDR3 loop spans 16 amino acids. The V gene's germline CDR1 is MDHEN and CDR2 SYDVKM.

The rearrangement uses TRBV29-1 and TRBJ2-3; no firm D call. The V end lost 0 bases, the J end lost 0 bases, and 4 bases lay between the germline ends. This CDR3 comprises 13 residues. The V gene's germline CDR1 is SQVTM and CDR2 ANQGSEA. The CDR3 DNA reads TGCAGCGTTGAAGACAGAAGCACAGATACGCAGTATTTT. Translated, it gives CSVEDRSTDTQYF.

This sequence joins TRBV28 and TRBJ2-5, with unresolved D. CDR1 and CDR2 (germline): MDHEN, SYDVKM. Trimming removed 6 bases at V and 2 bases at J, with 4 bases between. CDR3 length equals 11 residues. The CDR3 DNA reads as TGTGCCAGCAGGACACAAGAGACCCAGTACTTC. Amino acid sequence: CASRTQETQYF.

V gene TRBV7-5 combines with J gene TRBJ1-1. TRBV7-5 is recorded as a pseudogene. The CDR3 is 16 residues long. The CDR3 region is CARSLVRGNLCTEAFF. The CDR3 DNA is TGTGCCAGAAGCTTAGTACGAGGCAATTTATGCACTGAAGCTTTCTTT.

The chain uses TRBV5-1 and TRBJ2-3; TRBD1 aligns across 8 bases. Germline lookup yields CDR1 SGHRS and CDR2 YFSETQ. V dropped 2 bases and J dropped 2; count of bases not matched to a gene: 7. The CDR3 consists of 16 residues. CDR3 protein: CASSFSGQGPTDTQYF. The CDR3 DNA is TGCGCCAGCAGCTTTTCAGGACAGGGTCCCACAGATACGCAGTATTTT.

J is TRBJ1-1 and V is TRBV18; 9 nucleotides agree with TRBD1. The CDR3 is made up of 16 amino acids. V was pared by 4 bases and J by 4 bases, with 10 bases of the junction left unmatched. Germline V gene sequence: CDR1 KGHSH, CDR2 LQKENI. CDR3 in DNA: TGTGCCAGCTCACGTTTTGGGGACAGGGAGAGCACTGAAGCTTTCTTT. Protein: CASSRFGDRESTEAFF.

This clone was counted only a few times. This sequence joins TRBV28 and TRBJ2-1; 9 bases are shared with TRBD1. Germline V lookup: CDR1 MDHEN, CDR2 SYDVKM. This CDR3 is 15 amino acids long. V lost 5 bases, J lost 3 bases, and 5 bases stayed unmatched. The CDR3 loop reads CASSGTGPFYNEQFF. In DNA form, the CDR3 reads TGTGCCAGCAGTGGGACAGGGCCCTTCTACAATGAGCAGTTCTTC.

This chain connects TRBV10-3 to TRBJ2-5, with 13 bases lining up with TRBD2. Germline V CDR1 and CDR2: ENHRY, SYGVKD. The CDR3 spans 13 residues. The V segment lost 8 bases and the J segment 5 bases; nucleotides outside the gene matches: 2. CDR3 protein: CAIGTSGMETQYF. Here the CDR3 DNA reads TGTGCCATCGGGACTAGCGGGATGGAGACCCAGTACTTC.

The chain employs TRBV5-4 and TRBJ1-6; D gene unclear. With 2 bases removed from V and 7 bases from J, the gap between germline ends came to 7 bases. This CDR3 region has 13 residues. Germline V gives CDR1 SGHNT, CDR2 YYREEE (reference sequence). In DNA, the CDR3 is TGTGCCAGCAGCTTAGAGATGAATTCACCCCTCCACTTT. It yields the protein CASSLEMNSPLHF.

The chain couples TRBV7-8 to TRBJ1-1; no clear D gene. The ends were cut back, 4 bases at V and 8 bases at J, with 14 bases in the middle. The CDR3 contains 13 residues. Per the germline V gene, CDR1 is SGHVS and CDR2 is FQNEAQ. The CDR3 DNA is TGTGCCAGCAGCTCGCTCACAGCAAGAGAAGCTTTCTTT. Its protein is CASSSLTAREAFF. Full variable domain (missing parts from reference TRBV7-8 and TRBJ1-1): GAGVSQSPRYKVAKRGQDVALRCDPISGHVSLFWYQQALGQGPEFLTYFQNEAQLDKSGLPSDRFFAERPEGSVSTLKIQRTQQEDSAVYLCASSSLTAREAFFGQGTRLTVV.

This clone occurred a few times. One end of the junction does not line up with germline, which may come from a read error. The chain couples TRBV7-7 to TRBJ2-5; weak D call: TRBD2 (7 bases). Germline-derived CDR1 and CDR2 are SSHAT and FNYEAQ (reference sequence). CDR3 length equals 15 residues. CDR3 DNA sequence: TGTGCTAGCAGCTTAGAGGGGGGACTAAGAGAGACCCAGTACTTC. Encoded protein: CASSLEGGLRETQYF.

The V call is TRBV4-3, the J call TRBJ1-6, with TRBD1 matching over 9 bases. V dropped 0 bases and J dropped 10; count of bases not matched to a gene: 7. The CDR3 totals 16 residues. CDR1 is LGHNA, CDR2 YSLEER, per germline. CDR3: CASSQDRGTGHSPLHF. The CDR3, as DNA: TGCGCCAGCAGCCAAGATCGCGGGACAGGGCACTCACCCCTCCACTTT.

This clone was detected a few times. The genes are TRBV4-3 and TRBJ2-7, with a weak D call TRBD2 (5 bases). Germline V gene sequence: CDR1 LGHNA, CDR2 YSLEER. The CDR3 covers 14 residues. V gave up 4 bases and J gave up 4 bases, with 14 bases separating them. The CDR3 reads CASSPVVGSYEQYF. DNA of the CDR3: TGCGCCAGCAGCCCCGTAGTGGGGAGTTACGAGCAGTACTTC.

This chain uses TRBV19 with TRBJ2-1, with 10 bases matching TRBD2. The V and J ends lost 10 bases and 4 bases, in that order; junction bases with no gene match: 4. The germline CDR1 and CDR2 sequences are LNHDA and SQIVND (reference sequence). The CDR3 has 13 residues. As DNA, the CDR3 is TGTGCCACTAGGACTAGCGGATACAATGAGCAGTTCTTC. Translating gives CATRTSGYNEQFF.

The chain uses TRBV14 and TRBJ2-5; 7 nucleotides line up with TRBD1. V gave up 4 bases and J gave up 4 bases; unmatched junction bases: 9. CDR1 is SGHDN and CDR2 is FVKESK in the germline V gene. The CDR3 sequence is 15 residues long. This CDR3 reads CASSLLLGQIETQYF. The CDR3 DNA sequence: TGTGCCAGCAGCCTCCTGTTGGGACAGATAGAGACCCAGTACTTC.

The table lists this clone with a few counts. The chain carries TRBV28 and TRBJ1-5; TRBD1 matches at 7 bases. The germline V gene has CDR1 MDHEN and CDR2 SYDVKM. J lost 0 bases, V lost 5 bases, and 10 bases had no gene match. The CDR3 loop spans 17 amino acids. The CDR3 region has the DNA TGTGCCAGCAGTAGACTTACGGGACAGAATAGCAATCAGCCCCAGCATTTT. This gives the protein CASSRLTGQNSNQPQHF.

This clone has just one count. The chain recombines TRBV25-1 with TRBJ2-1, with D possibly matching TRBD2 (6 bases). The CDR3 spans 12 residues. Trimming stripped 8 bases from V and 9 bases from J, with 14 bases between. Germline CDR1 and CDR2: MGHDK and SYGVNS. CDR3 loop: CASGRDSLEQFF. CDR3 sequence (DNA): TGTGCCAGCGGGCGGGACTCACTTGAGCAGTTCTTC.

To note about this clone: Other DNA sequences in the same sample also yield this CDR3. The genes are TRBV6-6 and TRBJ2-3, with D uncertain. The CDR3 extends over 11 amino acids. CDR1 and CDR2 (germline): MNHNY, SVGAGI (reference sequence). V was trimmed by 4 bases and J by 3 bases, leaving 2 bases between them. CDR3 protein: CASSLTDTQYF. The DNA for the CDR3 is TGTGCCAGCAGTTTAACAGATACGCAGTATTTT.